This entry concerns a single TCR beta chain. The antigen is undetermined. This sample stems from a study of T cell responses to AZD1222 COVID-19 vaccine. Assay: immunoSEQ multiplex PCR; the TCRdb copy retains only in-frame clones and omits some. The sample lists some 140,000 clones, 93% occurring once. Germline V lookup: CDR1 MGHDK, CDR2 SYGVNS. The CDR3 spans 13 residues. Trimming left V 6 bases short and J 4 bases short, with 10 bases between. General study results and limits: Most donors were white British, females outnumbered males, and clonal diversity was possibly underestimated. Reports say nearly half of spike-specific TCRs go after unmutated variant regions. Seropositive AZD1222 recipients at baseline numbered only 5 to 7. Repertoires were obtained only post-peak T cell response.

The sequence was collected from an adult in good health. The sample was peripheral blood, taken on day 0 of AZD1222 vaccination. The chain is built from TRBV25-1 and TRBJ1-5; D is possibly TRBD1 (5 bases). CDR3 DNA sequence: TGTGCCAGCAGCCGAGGGGCTAATCAGCCCCAGCATTTT. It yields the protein CASSRGANQPQHF. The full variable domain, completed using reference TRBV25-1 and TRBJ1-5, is EADIYQTPRYLVIGTGKKITLECSQTMGHDKMYWYQQDPGMELHLIHYSYGVNSTEKGDLSSESTVSRIRTEHFPLTLESARPSHTSQYLCASSRGANQPQHFGDGTRLSIL.